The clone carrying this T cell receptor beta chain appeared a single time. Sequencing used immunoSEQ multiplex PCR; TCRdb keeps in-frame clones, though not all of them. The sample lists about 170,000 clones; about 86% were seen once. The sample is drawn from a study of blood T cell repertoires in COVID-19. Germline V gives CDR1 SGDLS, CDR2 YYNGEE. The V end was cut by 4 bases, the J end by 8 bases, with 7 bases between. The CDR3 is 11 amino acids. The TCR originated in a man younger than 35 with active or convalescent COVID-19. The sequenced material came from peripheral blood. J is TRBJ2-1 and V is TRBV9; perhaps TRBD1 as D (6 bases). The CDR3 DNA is TGTGCCAGCAGCAAGGGGGATGAGCAGTTCTTC. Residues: CASSKGDEQFF. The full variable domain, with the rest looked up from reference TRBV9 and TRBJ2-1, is DSGVTQTPKHLITATGQRVTLRCSPRSGDLSVYWYQQSLDQGLQFLIQYYNGEERAKGNILERFSAQQFPDLHSELNLSSLELGDSALYFCASSKGDEQFFGPGTRLTVL.